The clone carrying this T cell receptor (beta chain) was seen a handful of times. Its antigen is still unknown. The data belong to a study of neurological immune-mediated disorders. The study, taken as a whole, reports: The greatest TCR clonal expansion appeared in HTLV-1-associated myelopathy and the smallest, falling below healthy controls, in multiple sclerosis. TCR-beta repertoires seemed private in all groups, with no expanded CDR3 amino acid sequences shared.

The CDR3 extends over 17 amino acids. Between the trimmed V and J ends, which lost 0 bases and 0 bases, there was a span of 12 bases. Germline V lookup: CDR1 DFQATT, CDR2 SNEGSKA (reference sequence). Each TCR transcript was tagged with a 10-nucleotide random UMI during 5'RACE. MiXCR was run by TCRdb on the 5' RACE reads, yielding one entry per CDR3 protein. The sample comprises around 66,000 distinct CDR3 sequences, roughly 4.9% of which are singletons, and over 2% rests with the top ten. What was sequenced was PBMCs. This receptor was obtained from a woman aged 70-85 years with multiple sclerosis. The chain carries TRBV20-1 and TRBJ1-6, with a possible D match to TRBD1 (6 bases). The CDR3 nucleotides are TGCAGTGCTAGAGATGCTACAGGGAGCTCCTATAATTCACCCCTCCACTTT. This translates into CSARDATGSSYNSPLHF.